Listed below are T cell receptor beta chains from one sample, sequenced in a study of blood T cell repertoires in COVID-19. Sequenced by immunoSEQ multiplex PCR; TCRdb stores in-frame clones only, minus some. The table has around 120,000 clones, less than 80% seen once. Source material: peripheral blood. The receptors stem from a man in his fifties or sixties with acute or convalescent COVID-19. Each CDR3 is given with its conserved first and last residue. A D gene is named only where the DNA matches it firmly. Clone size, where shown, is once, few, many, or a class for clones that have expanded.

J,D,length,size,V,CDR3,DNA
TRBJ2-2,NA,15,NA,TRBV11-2,CASRPGHLNTGELFF,TGTGCCAGCCGGCCGGGACACTTGAACACCGGGGAGCTGTTTTTT
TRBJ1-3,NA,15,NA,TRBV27,CASSLTGHSGNTIYF,TGTGCCAGCAGTTTAACAGGGCACTCTGGAAACACCATATATTTT
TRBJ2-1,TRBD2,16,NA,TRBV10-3,CAIRGVAGGTYNEQFF,TGTGCCATCAGGGGGGTAGCGGGAGGAACCTACAATGAGCAGTTCTTC
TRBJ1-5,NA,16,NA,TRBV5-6,CASSWGSGRGNQPQHF,TGTGCCAGCAGCTGGGGCTCCGGGAGGGGCAATCAGCCCCAGCATTTT
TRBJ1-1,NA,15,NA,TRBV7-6,CASSALGGKDTEAFF,TGTGCCAGCAGCGCGTTGGGGGGGAAGGACACTGAAGCTTTCTTT
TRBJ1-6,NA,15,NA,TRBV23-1,CASSPQGPYNSPLHF,TGCGCCAGCAGTCCACAGGGCCCCTATAATTCACCCCTCCACTTT
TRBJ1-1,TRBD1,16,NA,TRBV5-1,CASSDRDRSMNTEAFF,TGCGCCAGCAGCGACCGGGACAGATCAATGAACACTGAAGCTTTCTTT
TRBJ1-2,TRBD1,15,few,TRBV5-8,CASSLSRGLIYGYTF,TGTGCCAGCAGCTTAAGCAGGGGGCTCATCTATGGCTACACCTTC
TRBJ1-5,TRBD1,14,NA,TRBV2,CASSLRGQNQPQHF,TGTGCCAGCAGTTTAAGGGGGCAGAATCAGCCCCAGCATTTT
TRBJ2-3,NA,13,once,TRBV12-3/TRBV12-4,CASSYRGGDTQYF,TGTGCCAGCAGTTACCGAGGTGGGGATACGCAGTATTTT
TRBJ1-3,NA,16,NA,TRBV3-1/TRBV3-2,CASSQAGGASGNTIYF,TGTGCCAGCAGCCAAGCTGGGGGGGCGTCTGGAAACACCATATATTTT
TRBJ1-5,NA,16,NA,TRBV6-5,CASSSAGGNSNQPQHF,TGTGCCAGCAGTTCGGCGGGAGGGAATAGCAATCAGCCCCAGCATTTT
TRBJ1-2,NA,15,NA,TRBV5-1,CASSLDTGTTEGYTF,TGCGCCAGCAGCTTGGACACCGGGACAACAGAGGGCTACACCTTC
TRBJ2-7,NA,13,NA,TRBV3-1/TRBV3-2,CASSQLQGYEQYF,TGTGCCAGCAGCCAATTACAGGGATACGAGCAGTACTTC
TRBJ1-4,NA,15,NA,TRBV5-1,CASSLGGRGREKLFF,TGCGCCAGCAGCTTGGGGGGGAGGGGCCGAGAAAAACTGTTTTTT
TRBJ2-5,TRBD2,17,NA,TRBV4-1,CASSGLSGGEWGETQYF,TGCGCCAGCAGCGGGTTGAGCGGGGGGGAATGGGGAGAGACCCAGTACTTC
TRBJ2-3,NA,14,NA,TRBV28,CASRVIVSTDTQYF,TGTGCCAGCAGAGTTATAGTGAGCACAGATACGCAGTATTTT
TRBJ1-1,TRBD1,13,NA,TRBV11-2,CASGRDRDTEAFF,TGTGCCAGCGGCCGGGACAGGGACACTGAAGCTTTCTTT
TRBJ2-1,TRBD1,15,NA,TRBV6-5,CASRSGTGELYEQFF,TGTGCCAGCAGATCCGGGACAGGGGAGCTTTATGAGCAGTTCTTC
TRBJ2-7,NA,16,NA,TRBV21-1,CASSSNLGQLRYEQYF,TGTGCCAGCAGCTCTAACCTAGGACAGCTACGCTACGAGCAGTACTTC
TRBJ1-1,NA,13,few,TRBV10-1,CASSNSMNTEAFF,TGCGCCAGCAGTAACAGCATGAACACTGAAGCTTTCTTT
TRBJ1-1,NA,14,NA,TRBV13,CASRRTETFTEAFF,TGTGCCAGCAGGAGAACAGAGACCTTCACTGAAGCTTTCTTT
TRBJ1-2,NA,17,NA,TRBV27,CASSPGYTYAVVDGYTF,TGTGCCAGCAGTCCGGGTTATACGTATGCGGTCGTGGATGGCTACACCTTC
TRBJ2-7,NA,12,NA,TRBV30,CAWSVGLYEQYF,TGTGCCTGGAGTGTAGGACTCTACGAGCAGTACTTC
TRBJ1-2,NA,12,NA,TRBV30,CAWSVQGGGYTF,TGTGCCTGGAGTGTTCAGGGCGGTGGCTACACCTTC
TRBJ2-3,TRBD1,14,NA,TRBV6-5,CASRRQGGTDTQYF,TGTGCCAGCAGGAGACAGGGTGGCACAGATACGCAGTATTTT
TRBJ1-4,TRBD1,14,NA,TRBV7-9,CASSTTGTGEKLFF,TGTGCCAGCAGCACGACAGGGACGGGCGAAAAACTGTTTTTT
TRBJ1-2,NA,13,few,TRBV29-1,CSVESDQGYGYTF,TGCAGCGTTGAATCAGATCAGGGCTATGGCTACACCTTC
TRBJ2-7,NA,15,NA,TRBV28,CASSLGGARSSEQYF,TGTGCCAGCAGTTTGGGGGGGGCGCGAAGCAGCGAGCAGTACTTC
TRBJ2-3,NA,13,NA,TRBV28,CASTIGVTDTQYF,TGTGCCAGCACGATCGGGGTCACAGATACGCAGTATTTT
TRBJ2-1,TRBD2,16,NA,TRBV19,CASSIGLAGEASEQFF,TGTGCCAGTAGTATCGGACTAGCGGGAGAAGCTAGTGAGCAGTTCTTC
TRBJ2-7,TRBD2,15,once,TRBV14,CASSQDLAGVYEQYF,TGTGCCAGCAGCCAAGACCTAGCGGGAGTATACGAGCAGTACTTC
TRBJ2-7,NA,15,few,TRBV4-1,CASSHADSYPYEQYF,TGCGCCAGCAGCCATGCCGATAGTTATCCCTACGAGCAGTACTTC
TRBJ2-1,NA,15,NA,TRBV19,CASSMSGFSYNEQFF,TGTGCCAGTAGTATGAGCGGGTTCTCCTACAATGAGCAGTTCTTC
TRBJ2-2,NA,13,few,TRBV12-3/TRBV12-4,CCTEEGNTGELFF,TGTTGCACGGAGGAGGGGAACACCGGGGAGCTGTTTTTT
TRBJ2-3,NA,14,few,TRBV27,CASSLGGRGDTQYF,TGTGCCAGCAGTTTGGGGGGGCGCGGAGATACGCAGTATTTT
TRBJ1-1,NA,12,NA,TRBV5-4,CASARENTEAFF,TGTGCCAGCGCGAGGGAGAACACTGAAGCTTTCTTT
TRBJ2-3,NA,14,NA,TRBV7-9,CASSLALAPDTQYF,TGTGCCAGCAGCTTAGCCCTAGCACCAGATACGCAGTATTTT
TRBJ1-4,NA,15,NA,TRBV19,CASSTRQVIGEKLFF,TGTGCCAGTAGTACGAGACAGGTGATTGGTGAAAAACTGTTTTTT
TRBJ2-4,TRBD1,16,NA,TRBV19,CASSDRTGIAKNIQYF,TGTGCCAGTAGTGATCGGACAGGGATAGCCAAAAACATTCAGTACTTC
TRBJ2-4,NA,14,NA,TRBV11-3,CASSPQGSQNIQYF,TGTGCCAGCAGCCCCCAGGGGTCGCAAAACATTCAGTACTTC
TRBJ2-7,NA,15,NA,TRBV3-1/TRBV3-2,CASSQVTGTTYEQYF,TGTGCCAGCAGCCAAGTAACAGGGACCACCTACGAGCAGTACTTC
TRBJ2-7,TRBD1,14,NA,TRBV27,CASGRRDRAYEQYF,TGTGCCAGCGGCAGACGGGACAGGGCCTACGAGCAGTACTTC
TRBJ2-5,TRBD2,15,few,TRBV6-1,CASSEEIQGGETQYF,TGTGCCAGCAGTGAAGAAATCCAGGGAGGGGAGACCCAGTACTTC
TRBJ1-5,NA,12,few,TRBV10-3,CAISDPGQPQHF,TGTGCCATCAGTGACCCGGGGCAGCCCCAGCATTTT
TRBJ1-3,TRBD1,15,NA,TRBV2,CASSLRTGPGNTIYF,TGTGCCAGCAGTTTAAGGACAGGGCCCGGAAACACCATATATTTT
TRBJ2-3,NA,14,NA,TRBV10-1,CASSESYTWDTQYF,TGCGCCAGCAGTGAGTCCTATACCTGGGATACGCAGTATTTT
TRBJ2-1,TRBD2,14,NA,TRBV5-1,CASSAGGQDNEQFF,TGCGCCAGCAGTGCGGGGGGCCAAGACAATGAGCAGTTCTTC
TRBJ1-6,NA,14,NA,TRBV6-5,CASLRTSRGSPLHF,TGTGCCTCCCTGCGGACCTCTAGGGGTTCACCCCTCCACTTT
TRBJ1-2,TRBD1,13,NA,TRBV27,CASSRDREHGYTF,TGTGCCAGCAGCCGGGACAGGGAACATGGCTACACCTTC
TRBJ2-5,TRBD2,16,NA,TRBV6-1,CASSEGGLAGQETQYF,TGTGCCAGCAGTGAAGGGGGACTAGCGGGGCAAGAGACCCAGTACTTC
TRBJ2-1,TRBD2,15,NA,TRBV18,CASSPEAGGRLGQFF,TGTGCCAGCTCACCAGAGGCGGGGGGCCGCCTAGGGCAGTTCTTC
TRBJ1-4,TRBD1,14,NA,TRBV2,CASSGQGIGEKLFF,TGTGCCAGCAGTGGACAGGGGATAGGTGAAAAACTGTTTTTT
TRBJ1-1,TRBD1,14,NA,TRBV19,CASSKGQGSPEAFF,TGTGCCAGTAGTAAGGGACAGGGGTCCCCTGAAGCTTTCTTT